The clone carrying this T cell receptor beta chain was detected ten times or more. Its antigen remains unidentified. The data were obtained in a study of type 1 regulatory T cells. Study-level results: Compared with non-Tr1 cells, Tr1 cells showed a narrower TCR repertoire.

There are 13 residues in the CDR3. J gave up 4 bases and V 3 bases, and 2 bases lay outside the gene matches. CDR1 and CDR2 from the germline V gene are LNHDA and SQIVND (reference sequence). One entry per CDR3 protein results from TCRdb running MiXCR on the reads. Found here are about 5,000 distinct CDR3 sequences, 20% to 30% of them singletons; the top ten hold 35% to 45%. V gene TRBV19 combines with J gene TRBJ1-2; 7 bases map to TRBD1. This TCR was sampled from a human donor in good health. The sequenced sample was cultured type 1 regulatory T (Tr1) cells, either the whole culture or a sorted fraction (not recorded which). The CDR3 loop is CASSINRGYGYTF. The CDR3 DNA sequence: TGTGCCAGTAGTATTAACAGGGGCTATGGCTACACCTTC. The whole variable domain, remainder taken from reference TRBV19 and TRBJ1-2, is DGGITQSPKYLFRKEGQNVTLSCEQNLNHDAMYWYRQDPGQGLRLIYYSQIVNDFQKGDIAEGYSVSREKKESFPLTVTSAQKNPTAFYLCASSINRGYGYTFGSGTRLTVV.